Included here is one TCR beta chain sequence, with context. The data stem from a study of blood T cell repertoires in COVID-19. Across the study: Specimens from acute and convalescent COVID-19 originated in the United States, Italy and Spain.

Repertoires were generated with immunoSEQ multiplex PCR, while TCRdb's copy carries only in-frame clones and drops some. The sample shows 250,000 to 350,000 clones, around 88% of them seen only once. This CDR3 is 14 amino acids long. Per the germline V gene, CDR1 is MNHNY and CDR2 is SVGAGI (reference sequence). With 5 bases clipped from V and 5 bases from J, the junction kept 2 bases outside the gene matches. Followed longitudinally, the Seattle patients had been enrolled during active infection. This chain uses TRBV6-6 with TRBJ2-1, with 11 bases fitting TRBD2. The sample consisted of peripheral blood. This clonotype was obtained from a woman between 70 and 85 years old with COVID-19, enrolled during active disease. The DNA for the CDR3 is TGTGCCAGCAGTCTAGCGGGGGGAAACAATGAGCAGTTCTTC. Translated, it gives CASSLAGGNNEQFF.